This TCR beta chain was observed in a study of cytomegalovirus exposure and HLA in healthy donors. Regarding the study as a whole: Reportedly, cytomegalovirus status was diagnosed with high sensitivity and specificity. The study labeled 180 or so TCR beta chains cytomegalovirus-associated. Later analysis indicated greater clonal expansion among HLA-associated TCR beta chains than among equally common other chains. Presence/absence analyses supposed approximately even sequencing depth among donors.

The CDR3 contains 14 residues. Trimming cost V 2 bases and J 7 bases, with 14 bases left between them. CDR1 and CDR2 (germline): KGHSH, LQKENI. With 60 Vbeta and 13 Jbeta primers, the PCR was carried out. Generated by immunoSEQ multiplex PCR, the TCRdb table keeps only in-frame clones and is missing some. Of 70,000 to 90,000 clones listed, about 60% are singletons. To note about this clone: Antigen specificity is unknown.

Sequenced material: PBMCs. This chain links TRBV18 with TRBJ1-2; no definite D call. This clonotype was sampled from a middle-aged woman in good health and CMV-seropositive. The CDR3 DNA reads as TGTGCCAGCTCACCAGCCGGCCCCGGGAGTGGCTACACCTTC. This codes for CASSPAGPGSGYTF.